The clone carrying this T cell receptor beta chain was picked up one time. This sample was taken from a study of cytomegalovirus exposure and HLA in healthy donors. Clones were read by immunoSEQ multiplex PCR, and TCRdb kept only the in-frame ones, dropping some. This sample has roughly 200,000 clones, with around 80% found just once. This receptor was taken from a woman aged 25 to 39 in good health and CMV-seronegative. Sequences were obtained from PBMCs.

CDR3: CASQLGGLSSTDTQYF. The CDR3 bases are TGTGCCAGCCAGCTGGGGGGGCTCTCTAGCACAGATACGCAGTATTTT. The chain is built from TRBV2 and TRBJ2-3; D perhaps matches TRBD2 (7 bases). Trimming shortened V by 8 bases and J by 0 bases, and 18 bases separated the two germline ends. There are 16 residues in the CDR3. Germline-derived CDR1 and CDR2 are SNHLY and FYNNEI.